What follows is one TCR beta chain and its context. Its specificity is unknown. In the same sample, other DNA sequences code for this CDR3. This sample was included in a study of long-term antiretroviral therapy in people with HIV. V was trimmed by 5 bases and J by 2 bases, leaving 10 bases between them. The CDR3 totals 13 residues. From germline, CDR1 is MNHEY and CDR2 SMNVEV (reference sequence). An immunoSEQ assay, version v3.0, was performed at survey level. Profiled with immunoSEQ multiplex PCR; TCRdb holds only in-frame clones, not every one. The sample comprises 25,000 to 30,000 clones, roughly 84% of which are singletons, and roughly 6.5% rests with the top ten. Specimens retained roughly 0.95-11 million cryopreserved PBMC preceding DNA extraction. Points from the study as a whole: Pre-ART expanded clones dominated the repertoire at every time point. ART-treated samples gained diversity yet remained below transplant donor controls.

The TCR comes from a man younger than 35 with HIV. This rearrangement joins TRBV27 to TRBJ2-7; D remains ambiguous. Sequencing was performed on unsorted PBMCs, taken 0.4 years after starting antiretroviral therapy. The CDR3 is CASSPDRAYEQYF. The CDR3 nucleotides are TGTGCCAGCAGTCCCGACCGAGCCTACGAGCAGTACTTC.